Listed below are T cell receptor beta chains from one sample, sequenced in a study of cytomegalovirus exposure and HLA in healthy donors. The assay was immunoSEQ multiplex PCR, and TCRdb's table has in-frame clones only and misses some. The sample includes about 110,000 clones, about 85% of them seen just once. Sequencing was performed on PBMCs. The receptors were sampled from a woman younger than 30 in good health and CMV-seronegative. CDR3s include the opening cysteine and the closing phenylalanine or tryptophan. The D gene is left open where the match is weak. Clone size, where shown, is once, few, many, or a class for clones that have expanded.

V gene,D gene,CDR3 length,J gene,clone size,CDR3 protein,CDR3 DNA
TRBV19,TRBD1,16,TRBJ2-3,NA,CASSIRTGGGTDTQYF,TGTGCCAGTAGTATCCGGACAGGGGGCGGCACAGATACGCAGTATTTT
TRBV18,NA,16,TRBJ2-7,once,CASSPVEDLYSYEQYF,TGTGCCAGCTCGCCCGTGGAGGACCTCTACTCCTACGAGCAGTACTTC
TRBV4-1,TRBD1,15,TRBJ1-5,NA,CASSQDRGLSQPQHF,TGCGCCAGCAGCCAAGACAGGGGGCTAAGTCAGCCCCAGCATTTT
TRBV6-1,NA,13,TRBJ2-1,NA,CASSRAGRNEQFF,TGTGCCAGCAGTCGGGCAGGGAGGAATGAGCAGTTCTTC
TRBV30,TRBD1,15,TRBJ1-1,NA,CAWSAQGAGNTEAFF,TGTGCCTGGAGTGCCCAGGGGGCAGGAAACACTGAAGCTTTCTTT
TRBV7-2,NA,16,TRBJ2-5,NA,CATTFQPGGAAETQYF,TGTGCCACCACCTTCCAACCAGGAGGAGCGGCAGAGACCCAGTACTTC
TRBV5-6,TRBD1,13,TRBJ1-1,once,CASSFDRGTEAFF,TGTGCCAGCAGCTTCGACAGGGGCACTGAAGCTTTCTTT
TRBV11-1,TRBD1,14,TRBJ1-1,once,CASSLGTGVAEAFF,TGTGCCAGCAGCTTAGGGACAGGGGTCGCTGAAGCTTTCTTT
TRBV18,NA,17,TRBJ2-7,NA,CASSHTHRAGSSYEQYF,TGTGCCAGCTCACACACGCATAGAGCAGGAAGCTCCTACGAGCAGTACTTC
TRBV5-6,NA,13,TRBJ2-5,NA,CASSLLEGETQYF,TGTGCCAGCAGCTTGTTGGAGGGAGAGACCCAGTACTTC
TRBV6-5,NA,15,TRBJ1-1,NA,CASSYSNRADTEAFF,TGTGCCAGCAGTTACTCGAACAGGGCAGACACTGAAGCTTTCTTT